Shown below are 23 T cell receptor beta chains from a single sample sequenced in a study of CD8+ T cells in alopecia areata. TCR sequencing used cDNA made by reverse transcription of extracted RNA. The table came from immunoSEQ multiplex PCR; TCRdb's copy has only in-frame clones and leaves some out. The repertoire holds more than 200,000 clones, with 66% as singletons. Stated treatment: oral pan-JAK inhibitor, 5-10 mg twice daily. The source material was CD4+ T cells sorted from blood, sampled at week 44, from a patient treated with tofacitinib. These TCRs come from a human donor with alopecia areata.

The rearrangement links TRBV29-1 to TRBJ1-2, with D perhaps matching TRBD1 (6 bases). This CDR3 is 13 amino acids long. Per the germline V gene, CDR1 is SQVTM and CDR2 is ANQGSEA. Trimming removed 5 bases from V and 4 bases from J, with 14 bases in between. The CDR3 DNA reads as TGCAGCGTTATGACAGGAGCAGCCTATGGCTACACCTTC. Protein product: CSVMTGAAYGYTF.

The V gene is TRBV7-2, the J gene TRBJ1-5, with 8 bases that match TRBD1. The germline gives CDR1 SGHTA, CDR2 FQGNSA. V shed 4 bases and J 10 bases; nucleotides not matched to a gene: 9. This CDR3 contains 14 residues. CDR3 sequence: CASSWGQAISPQHF. The CDR3, as DNA: TGTGCCAGCAGCTGGGGACAGGCAATCAGCCCCCAGCATTTT. Supplemented by reference TRBV7-2 and TRBJ1-5, the full variable domain reads GAGVSQSPSNKVTEKGKDVELRCDPISGHTALYWYRQSLGQGLEFLIYFQGNSAPDKSGLPSDRFSAERTGGSVSTLTIQRTQQEDSAVYLCASSWGQAISPQHFGDGTRLSIL.

J is TRBJ2-7 and V is TRBV19; 7 nucleotides align to TRBD2. Germline values: CDR1 LNHDA, CDR2 SQIVND (reference sequence). With V trimmed by 4 bases and J by 0 bases, 6 bases remained unmatched. The CDR3 sequence is 15 residues long. CDR3 sequence reads: CASSRGGFPSYEQYF. The CDR3 DNA reads as TGTGCCAGTAGTAGGGGGGGTTTCCCCTCCTACGAGCAGTACTTC.

This clone appeared a single time. This chain links TRBV10-3 with TRBJ1-1; 9 positions agree with TRBD1. The CDR3 covers 13 residues. J lost 1 base, V lost 6 bases, and 0 bases had no gene match. Germline V CDR1 and CDR2: ENHRY, SYGVKD. CDR3 region: CAIRDRGNTEAFF. CDR3 nucleotides: TGTGCCATCAGGGACAGGGGGAACACTGAAGCTTTCTTT.

The chain carries TRBV5-6 and TRBJ1-1, with 7 bases matching TRBD1. V gave up 2 bases and J gave up 8 bases; unmatched junction bases: 3. The CDR3 runs 12 residues. CDR1 is SGHDT, CDR2 YYEEEE, per germline. DNA for the CDR3: TGTGCCAGCAGCTTACCGGGACAGGAAGCTTTCTTT. It encodes CASSLPGQEAFF. The full variable domain, completed using reference TRBV5-6 and TRBJ1-1, is DAGVTQSPTHLIKTRGQQVTLRCSPKSGHDTVSWYQQALGQGPQFIFQYYEEEERQRGNFPDRFSGHQFPNYSSELNVNALLLGDSALYLCASSLPGQEAFFGQGTRLTVV.

V gene TRBV25-1 combines with J gene TRBJ1-4; D gene uncertain. Trimming cost V 8 bases and J 8 bases, with 18 bases left between them. Germline V lookup: CDR1 MGHDK, CDR2 SYGVNS. CDR3 size: 14 residues. CDR3 nucleotide sequence: TGTGCCAGCTCCACCACGAGGGCGGGAGAAAAACTGTTTTTT. This codes for CASSTTRAGEKLFF.

The rearrangement links TRBV5-1 to TRBJ2-1, with 10 bases lining up with TRBD1. Germline V gene sequence: CDR1 SGHRS, CDR2 YFSETQ. With V trimmed by 5 bases and J by 4 bases, 9 bases remained unmatched. The CDR3 has 16 amino acids. CDR3 nucleotides: TGCGCCAGCAGGGGGACAGGGGATGAGACTTACAATGAGCAGTTCTTC. It encodes CASRGTGDETYNEQFF.

This rearrangement joins TRBV25-1 to TRBJ1-6; TRBD1 aligns across 8 bases. There are 16 residues in the CDR3. With 6 bases clipped from V and 12 bases from J, the junction kept 16 bases outside the gene matches. Germline V gene sequence: CDR1 MGHDK, CDR2 SYGVNS. The CDR3 here is CASSQETGTGMLPLHF. The CDR3 DNA is TGTGCCAGCAGCCAGGAAACAGGGACAGGAATGTTACCCCTCCACTTT.

CDR3 sequence (DNA): TGTGCCAGCAGCTTAGTACCCGAGGGCAATGAGCAGTTCTTC. Protein sequence: CASSLVPEGNEQFF. V is TRBV7-2 and J is TRBJ2-1; D is possibly TRBD2 (5 bases). This CDR3 is built from 14 residues. Germline V gene lookup returns CDR1 SGHTA and CDR2 FQGNSA. The V gene lost 1 base and the J gene lost 6 bases, with 10 bases spanning the gap.

The chain has TRBV29-1 and TRBJ2-1, with TRBD1 matching 7 bases. The J segment lost 4 bases and the V segment lost 7 bases, leaving 10 bases of the junction unmatched. Germline assignment: CDR1 SQVTM and CDR2 ANQGSEA. This CDR3 region has 14 residues. The CDR3 region is CSDAGTDPYNEQFF. CDR3 DNA: TGCAGCGACGCCGGGACAGACCCTTACAATGAGCAGTTCTTC.

V usage is TRBV2 and J usage is TRBJ1-1; D remains ambiguous. V lost 7 bases and J lost 0, with 9 bases in between. The germline gives CDR1 SNHLY, CDR2 FYNNEI. This CDR3 contains 13 residues. For the CDR3, the DNA is TGTGCCAGCATCCGCGTTATGAACACTGAAGCTTTCTTT. Translated, it gives CASIRVMNTEAFF.

The genes are TRBV10-3 and TRBJ2-7; maybe TRBD2 (6 bases). CDR3 length equals 13 residues. Per the germline V gene, CDR1 is ENHRY and CDR2 is SYGVKD. V was clipped by 7 bases and J by 5 bases, with 15 bases between them. The CDR3 DNA reads TGTGCCATCAAAGGGGAGGTTGTCAACGAGCAGTACTTC. Translating it yields CAIKGEVVNEQYF.

The chain links TRBV29-1 to TRBJ2-3; D call uncertain. The CDR3 length is 13 residues. The germline V gene has CDR1 SQVTM and CDR2 ANQGSEA. Trimming shortened V by 4 bases and J by 6 bases, and 14 bases separated the two germline ends. As DNA, the CDR3 is TGCAGCGTTGGCAGGTTGCTGGGGGATACGCAGTATTTT. Amino acid sequence: CSVGRLLGDTQYF.

This clone occurred a few times. The rearrangement joins TRBV15 to TRBJ2-7; D ambiguous. The CDR3 contains 14 residues. V gave up 1 base and J gave up 4 bases, with 11 bases separating them. Germline V gene sequence: CDR1 LNHNV, CDR2 YYDKDF (reference sequence). The DNA for the CDR3 is TGTGCCACCAGCAGAGTTGGCACCACATACGAGCAGTACTTC. As protein: CATSRVGTTYEQYF.

The chain employs TRBV11-1 and TRBJ2-2; the match to TRBD2 covers 9 bases. Germline loops: CDR1 SGHAT, CDR2 FQDESV (reference sequence). This CDR3 has 15 residues. The junction had 8 bases not matched to a gene; V was cut back by 7 bases and J by 5 bases. In DNA, the CDR3 is TGTGCCAGCACCCGGAATAGCGGGGGAACCGGGGAGCTGTTTTTT. Amino acid sequence: CASTRNSGGTGELFF.

This clone was picked up a small number of times. V is TRBV12-1 and J is TRBJ1-1. TRBV12-1 is recorded as a pseudogene. The CDR3 spans 12 residues. The CDR3 loop reads CASSNGRGLVSF. The CDR3 DNA follows: TGTGCCAGCAGCAACGGTCGGGGGCTGGTTTCCTTT.

The chain uses TRBV6-6 and TRBJ2-7; perhaps D is TRBD1 or TRBD2 (6 bases each). Germline V gene sequence: CDR1 MNHNY, CDR2 SVGAGI (reference sequence). This CDR3 has 15 residues. V was trimmed by 5 bases and J by 1 base, leaving 15 bases between them. CDR3 DNA: TGTGCCAGCAGTCCGCGGGACACCGCTTCCTACGAGCAGTACTTC. Its translation is CASSPRDTASYEQYF.

The CDR3 here is CASSAKTSGGTDTQYF. The CDR3, as DNA: TGTGCCAGCAGTGCGAAGACTAGCGGGGGCACAGATACGCAGTATTTT. This chain uses TRBV6-1 with TRBJ2-3; 11 bases fit TRBD2. The germline V gene has CDR1 MNHNS and CDR2 SASEGT. V was clipped by 4 bases and J by 1 base; unmatched bases: 4. The CDR3 length is 16 residues.

The chain joins TRBV2 to TRBJ2-7, with TRBD2 as a possible D gene (5 bases). The CDR3 runs 13 residues. Trimming took 6 bases from V and 4 from J, leaving 13 bases between them. In germline, CDR1 is SNHLY, CDR2 FYNNEI. Here the CDR3 DNA reads TGTGCCAGCAGCTTCGGGGAAGGTTACGAGCAGTACTTC. Its translation is CASSFGEGYEQYF.

The chain carries TRBV4-3 and TRBJ2-7; D is undetermined. V lost 0 bases and J 0 bases, leaving 9 bases between the germline ends. The CDR3 is 15 residues long. In germline, CDR1 is LGHNA, CDR2 YSLEER. The CDR3: CASSQESLPSYEQYF. CDR3 bases: TGCGCCAGCAGCCAAGAATCCCTTCCCTCCTACGAGCAGTACTTC.

In the case of this clone: The junction departs from the called germline gene at one end, perhaps through a read error. V is TRBV7-6 and J is TRBJ1-1; the D gene is possibly TRBD1 (5 bases). Germline V gene sequence: CDR1 SGHVS, CDR2 FNYEAQ. The CDR3 runs 15 residues. The CDR3 is CASTLTQDNRDEAFF. CDR3 nucleotide sequence: TGTGCCAGCACCTTAACCCAGGACAACCGAGACGAAGCTTTCTTT.

This chain links TRBV10-3 with TRBJ1-5; 7 bases are shared with TRBD1. The CDR3 extends over 13 amino acids. After removal of 3 bases from V and 5 bases from J, the junction contained 1 base not matched to a gene. Germline CDR1 reads ENHRY; CDR2 reads SYGVKD. CDR3 sequence (DNA): TGTGCCATCAGTGACGACAGGGATCAGCCCCAGCATTTT. As protein: CAISDDRDQPQHF.

This clone was detected a few times. This sequence joins TRBV29-1 and TRBJ1-1; no definite D call. CDR1 is SQVTM, CDR2 ANQGSEA, per germline. V gave up 4 bases and J gave up 3 bases, with 6 bases separating them. The CDR3 totals 11 residues. The CDR3: CSVVPYTEAFF. CDR3 sequence (DNA): TGCAGCGTTGTACCCTACACTGAAGCTTTCTTT. Based on the CDR3 plus reference TRBV29-1 and TRBJ1-1, the full variable domain is SAVISQKPSRDICQRGTSLTIQCQVDSQVTMMFWYRQQPGQSLTLIATANQGSEATYESGFVIDKFPISRPNLTFSTLTVSNMSPEDSSIYLCSVVPYTEAFFGQGTRLTVV.